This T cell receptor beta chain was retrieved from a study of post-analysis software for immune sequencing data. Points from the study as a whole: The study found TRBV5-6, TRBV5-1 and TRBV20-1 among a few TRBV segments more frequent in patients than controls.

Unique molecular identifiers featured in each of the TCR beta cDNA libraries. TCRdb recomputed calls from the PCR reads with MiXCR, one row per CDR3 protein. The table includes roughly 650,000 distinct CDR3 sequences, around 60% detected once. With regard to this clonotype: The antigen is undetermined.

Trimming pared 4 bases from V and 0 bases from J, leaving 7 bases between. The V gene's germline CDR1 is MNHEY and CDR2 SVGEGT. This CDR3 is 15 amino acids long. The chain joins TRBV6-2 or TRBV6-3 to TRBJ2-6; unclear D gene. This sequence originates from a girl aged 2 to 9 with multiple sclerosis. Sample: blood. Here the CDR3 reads CASSSAASGANVLTF. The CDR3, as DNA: TGTGCCAGCAGTTCTGCAGCCTCTGGGGCCAACGTCCTGACTTTC.